The rows below give T cell receptor beta chains drawn from one sample of a study of cytomegalovirus exposure and HLA in healthy donors. Repertoires were generated with immunoSEQ multiplex PCR, while TCRdb's copy carries only in-frame clones and drops some. Its table records about 140,000 clones. The sequenced sample consisted of PBMCs. The receptor source for this set is a man aged 40-55 years in good health and CMV-seronegative. Both conserved end residues are part of each CDR3. Each record gives: V gene, J gene, CDR3 length, CDR3 protein.

V: TRBV5-4; J: TRBJ2-3; length: 14; CDR3: CASSAGGSTDTQYF
V: TRBV18; J: TRBJ1-1; length: 14; CDR3: CASFAGALNTEAFF
V: TRBV29-1; J: TRBJ2-3; length: 14; CDR3: CSVEDPAGYDTQYF
V: TRBV5-4; J: TRBJ2-5; length: 15; CDR3: CASSSRTGARETQYF
V: TRBV9; J: TRBJ1-3; length: 17; CDR3: CASSAPADDRSGNTIYF
V: TRBV2; J: TRBJ2-7; length: 16; CDR3: CASSERVRDRGYEQYF
V: TRBV28; J: TRBJ1-5; length: 16; CDR3: CASSYPGIPSNQPQHF
V: TRBV5-8; J: TRBJ1-2; length: 16; CDR3: CASSLEGLQGIYGYTF
V: TRBV14; J: TRBJ2-3; length: 15; CDR3: CASSPGRGLSDTQYF
V: TRBV28; J: TRBJ1-1; length: 14; CDR3: CATSQQVPGPEAFF
V: TRBV2; J: TRBJ2-5; length: 12; CDR3: CASSRVQETQYF
V: TRBV5-6; J: TRBJ2-1; length: 14; CDR3: CASSSMGGRGEQFF
V: TRBV6-5; J: TRBJ2-3; length: 15; CDR3: CASSYRQGGPDTQYF
V: TRBV28; J: TRBJ1-2; length: 16; CDR3: CASSLRTGGFQGGYTF
V: TRBV5-4; J: TRBJ2-7; length: 15; CDR3: CASSLVVAGAEEQYF
V: TRBV7-9; J: TRBJ1-5; length: 12; CDR3: CASSDTGLPQHF
V: TRBV5-6; J: TRBJ1-5; length: 15; CDR3: CASSLTSQGNQPQHF
V: TRBV29-1; J: TRBJ1-4; length: 14; CDR3: CSVEGISTNEKLFF
V: TRBV2; J: TRBJ2-1; length: 14; CDR3: CASSADRGENEQFF
V: TRBV2; J: TRBJ1-5; length: 12; CDR3: CASSATGEPQHF
V: TRBV4-3; J: TRBJ2-1; length: 16; CDR3: CASSQESTGGRNEQLF
V: TRBV7-3; J: TRBJ2-2; length: 13; CDR3: CASSFLNTGELFF